Each of the 8 T cell receptor beta chains below was sequenced from the same sample in a study of blood T cell repertoires in COVID-19 (dated by TCRdb to 2020 to 2021). Preparation of the library involved the immunoSEQ multiplex PCR assay. TCRdb took this table from immuneACCESS and kept in-frame rearrangements with V and J called. Such tables lack part of the clones; where checked against another copy, unresolved V genes explain under half of the gap, and the rest is unexplained. Counted in this sample were approximately 160,000 clones; 70% to 90% of them appeared once. Of the sample, under 7% is held by the ten largest clones. Sequencing was done on a sample of PBMCs or T cells enriched from blood (not recorded which). The source is a man aged 40-55 years who had recovered from COVID-19.

V is TRBV9 and J is TRBJ1-1, with D unclear. Trimming cost V 7 bases and J 3 bases, with 7 bases left between them. Germline CDR1 SGDLS, CDR2 YYNGEE. The CDR3 sequence is 11 residues long. The CDR3 bases are TGTGCCAGCTCTCGGGACACTGAAGCTTTCTTT. This encodes CASSRDTEAFF.

This chain links TRBV3-1 (or the pseudogene TRBV3-2) with TRBJ1-4; 8 nucleotides match TRBD1. The CDR3 has 14 amino acids. Unmatched junction bases numbered 8, after V lost 6 bases and J lost 8 bases. CDR1 is LGHDT and CDR2 is YNNKEL in the germline V gene (reference sequence). CDR3 loop: CASRITGGGEKLFF. The CDR3, as DNA: TGTGCCAGCAGGATCACAGGGGGGGGAGAAAAACTGTTTTTT.

This chain connects TRBV19 to TRBJ1-1, with 12 bases lining up with TRBD1. This CDR3 has 16 residues. The V gene's germline CDR1 is LNHDA and CDR2 SQIVND (reference sequence). With V trimmed by 5 bases and J by 7 bases, 11 bases remained unmatched. Here the CDR3 reads CASSAGPGQGAGEAFF. The CDR3, as DNA: TGTGCCAGTAGTGCCGGACCGGGACAGGGGGCGGGTGAAGCTTTCTTT.

V gene TRBV3-1 (or the pseudogene TRBV3-2) combines with J gene TRBJ2-3; TRBD2 matches at 7 bases. Germline V gives CDR1 LGHDT, CDR2 YNNKEL (reference sequence). The CDR3 is made up of 14 amino acids. V shed 1 base and J 3 bases; nucleotides not matched to a gene: 1. CDR3 sequence: CASSQGEGTDTQYF. CDR3 sequence (DNA): TGTGCCAGCAGCCAAGGGGAGGGTACAGATACGCAGTATTTT.

V and J are TRBV9 and TRBJ1-4; D ambiguous. The germline gives CDR1 SGDLS, CDR2 YYNGEE. This CDR3 comprises 12 residues. Between the trimmed V and J ends, which lost 4 bases and 8 bases, there was a span of 9 bases. CDR3 residues: CASSLPGEKLFF. For the CDR3, the DNA is TGTGCCAGCAGCCTCCCGGGGGAAAAACTGTTTTTT.

A word on this clone: The same CDR3 also results from other DNA sequences found in this sample. The chain links TRBV12-3 or TRBV12-4 to TRBJ1-1; D unresolved. There are 13 residues in the CDR3. Trimming shortened V by 3 bases and J by 1 base, and 6 bases separated the two germline ends. Here the CDR3 DNA reads TGTGCCAGCAGTTTGACTGGGAACACTGAAGCTTTCTTT. Encoded protein: CASSLTGNTEAFF.

The chain combines TRBV5-1 with TRBJ1-1, with TRBD1 identical over 9 bases. Germline lookup yields CDR1 SGHRS and CDR2 YFSETQ. Unmatched junction bases numbered 8, after V lost 3 bases and J lost 5 bases. This CDR3 spans 15 amino acids. DNA for the CDR3: TGCGCCAGCAGCTCCAGACAGGGGGGCCCTACTGAAGCTTTCTTT. It yields the protein CASSSRQGGPTEAFF. The variable domain in full, with the rest retrieved from reference TRBV5-1 and TRBJ1-1, is KAGVTQTPRYLIKTRGQQVTLSCSPISGHRSVSWYQQTPGQGLQFLFEYFSETQRNKGNFPGRFSGRQFSNSRSEMNVSTLELGDSALYLCASSSRQGGPTEAFFGQGTRLTVV.

The table lists this clone with a few counts. The rearrangement uses TRBV5-4 and TRBJ1-2; 7 bases line up with TRBD1. Looked up from germline, CDR1 is SGHNT and CDR2 is YYREEE (reference sequence). The CDR3 runs 13 residues. V shed 4 bases, J shed 4 bases, and the junction held 4 bases outside the gene matches. Here the CDR3 reads CASSATGIYGYTF. The CDR3 region has the DNA TGTGCCAGCAGCGCGACAGGGATCTATGGCTACACCTTC.